The subject of this entry is one TCR beta chain. Its target antigen remains unknown. Base quality data are lacking; no much larger clone is found one base away. The data are from a study of OX40 agonist ivuxolimab in advanced cancers. A note on the overall study: Ivuxolimab was a fully human IgG2 agonistic monoclonal antibody targeting the costimulatory receptor OX40 (CD134). In the dose-escalation cohort, 70% to 90% of patients were male, and the mean age was roughly 56 years with a range of 23 to 79. Intravenous ivuxolimab was administered to patients every 2 weeks at six dose levels: 0.01, 0.1, 0.3, 1.5, 3 and 10 mg/kg. The paper describes the monotherapy dose-escalation part (N of about 57 patients) of the phase I trial of ivuxolimab. Among the roughly 52 dose-escalation patients, around 19 had hepatocellular carcinoma, roughly 15 melanoma, 9 renal cell carcinoma and 9 head and neck cancer. Prior anti-PD-1, anti-PD-L1 or anti-CTLA-4 therapy was permitted, and 40% to 50% of dose-escalation patients had received checkpoint inhibitors. Partial responses occurred in three dose-escalation patients, of whom one had hepatocellular carcinoma and two had cutaneous melanoma. The point of sequencing TCRbeta in the periphery was to test whether ivuxolimab changed TCR sequence diversity and drove clonal T-cell expansion.

To sequence the TCRbeta CDR3 region, genomic DNA was isolated from the sorted cells. The immunoSEQ Assay was used for sequencing of TCRbeta CDR3 regions. TCRdb holds this immuneACCESS table with in-frame rearrangements only. Some clones are missing; in checked studies, unresolved V genes explain under half, and the rest has no known cause. In this sample the table shows 20,000 or so clones, around three quarters of which occur a single time. The top ten clones comprise 15% to 20% of the sample. The CDR3 numbers 11 residues from cysteine through phenylalanine. Just CDR3 DNA is preserved here, 33 bases in frame from base 1. The V end loses 9 bases and the J end loses 3 bases, and a stretch of 10 bases separates them. CDR1 and CDR2 (SGHRS, YFSETQ) derive from the germline V gene. Paper-wide results and their limitations: In partial responders in the 0.1-3.0 mg/kg groups, normalized peripheral clonal expansion was found to be among the lowest, especially among CD8+ T cells. Low levels of normalized T-cell clonal expansion were also seen in some patients who did not respond. Antigen specificity was not determined for the clonally expanded peripheral T cells. After ivuxolimab, CD8+ T cells had more expanded clones than CD4+ T cells on average. At doses of 0.1 to 3.0 mg/kg, clonal expansion of both CD4+ and CD8+ blood T cells was observed from baseline to week 6.

The trial excluded patients who had a history of autoimmune disease or were on systemic immunosuppression. Peripheral blood for TCR sequencing was collected from all dose cohorts at baseline, on cycle 4 day 1, and on cycle 7 day 1. Samples were obtained from an open-label, multicenter, first-in-human phase I dose-escalation trial of ivuxolimab. Adults with locally advanced or metastatic melanoma, renal cell, hepatocellular, or head and neck squamous cell carcinoma were enrolled in the trial. Before TCR sequencing, CD4+ and CD8+ T cells were separately sorted from peripheral blood. The receptor chain draws on TRBV5-1 and TRBJ2-7; no D segment can be confidently identified. This sample comprised CD4+ or CD8+ T cells sorted from blood, obtained in a trial of the OX40 agonist ivuxolimab. This receptor was identified in an adult with an advanced solid tumor such as melanoma, head and neck, liver or kidney cancer. Read as DNA, the sequence is TGCGCCAACACAAAGGGCTACGAGCAGTACTTC. The translation is CANTKGYEQYF.